Listed below are T cell receptor beta chains from one sample, sequenced in a study of cytomegalovirus exposure and HLA in healthy donors. Profiled with immunoSEQ multiplex PCR; TCRdb holds only in-frame clones, not every one. The table has about 180,000 clones, roughly nine tenths seen once; the top ten hold less than 3%. Sample: PBMCs. Receptors were obtained from a man in his late teens or twenties in good health and CMV-seropositive. The CDR3 runs from the conserved cysteine through the conserved F or W. The order of the fields is D gene, J gene, clone size, V gene, CDR3 DNA, CDR3 protein. A D gene is named only where the DNA matches it firmly. Not every row has a clone size; where given, it reads once, few, many or a size class.

>TRBD2|TRBJ2-3|.|TRBV7-2
TGTGCCAGCAGCCGATCCGCTAGCGGTGCAGATACGCAGTATTTT
CASSRSASGADTQYF
>TRBD2|TRBJ2-3|.|TRBV28
TGTGCCAGCAGTGTACAAAGCGGGAGGGACACAGATACGCAGTATTTT
CASSVQSGRDTDTQYF
>.|TRBJ1-4|.|TRBV7-9
TGTGCCAGCAGCTTAAACGAGGGGGACCCTAAACTGTTTTTT
CASSLNEGDPKLFF
>TRBD1|TRBJ1-1|.|TRBV6-5
TGTGCCAGCAGTCGACAGGGGCACACTGAAGCTTTCTTT
CASSRQGHTEAFF
>TRBD1|TRBJ1-1|once|TRBV5-1
TGCGCCAGCAGCTTGTTCGGGACAGGGGGCATGAACACTGAAGCTTTCTTT
CASSLFGTGGMNTEAFF
>.|TRBJ2-1|.|TRBV19
TGTGCCAGTAGTATAGTGGGCAGTAGCGATGAGCAGTTCTTC
CASSIVGSSDEQFF
>TRBD1|TRBJ2-1|.|TRBV29-1
TGCAGCCTTGGACAGGGCGGCAATGAGCAGTTCTTC
CSLGQGGNEQFF
>TRBD2|TRBJ2-7|.|TRBV5-1
TGCGCCAGCAGCTTGATTTTTGGGACTACCGCCTACGAGCAGTACTTC
CASSLIFGTTAYEQYF
>.|TRBJ1-5|medium-sized|TRBV5-6
TGTGCCAGCAGCTTTGGGCCGAATCAGCCCCAGCATTTT
CASSFGPNQPQHF
>.|TRBJ1-2|.|TRBV27
TGTGCCAGCAGTTTCCGCGGACAGTCTGGCTACACCTTC
CASSFRGQSGYTF
>.|TRBJ1-5|.|TRBV5-1
TGCGCCAGCATCGGACGCTGGGGCCAGCCCCAGCATTTT
CASIGRWGQPQHF
>.|TRBJ2-7|.|TRBV5-1
TGCGCCAGCAGCTTGGATCTGTCAACAGCCTACGAGCAGTACTTC
CASSLDLSTAYEQYF
>.|TRBJ1-2|.|TRBV6-1
TGTGCCAGCAGTGAAGACAGGGCCTCGTATGGCTACACCTTC
CASSEDRASYGYTF
>.|TRBJ2-7|.|TRBV27
TGTGCCAGCAGTTACCGACAGGAGTACGAGCAGTACTTC
CASSYRQEYEQYF
>TRBD1|TRBJ1-6|.|TRBV27
TGTGCCAGCAGGGGGCAGGGGGCGTTGGGTTCACCCCTCCACTTT
CASRGQGALGSPLHF
>.|TRBJ2-7|.|TRBV5-1
TGCGCCAGCAGCCAACAGGGACGACAGGTGACCTACGAGCAGTACTTC
CASSQQGRQVTYEQYF
>TRBD2|TRBJ2-2|.|TRBV7-3
TGTGCCAGCAGCCCCGCCGGGATAGCGGGGAACACCGGGGAGCTGTTTTTT
CASSPAGIAGNTGELFF
>.|TRBJ2-5|.|TRBV15
TGTGCCACCAGCAGAGGCTCGGCGGGGGAGACCCAGTACTTC
CATSRGSAGETQYF
>.|TRBJ2-7|.|TRBV28
TGTGCCAGCAGTGCCCTAGTGGCGGGGAATCGTAACGAGCAGTACTTC
CASSALVAGNRNEQYF
>.|TRBJ2-5|.|TRBV7-2
TGTGCCAGCAGCCCAGGGGATGGGACCCAGTACTTC
CASSPGDGTQYF
>.|TRBJ2-1|once|TRBV28
TGTGCCAGCAGTGTTCCACAGGGATATGAGCAGTTCTTC
CASSVPQGYEQFF
>TRBD1|TRBJ1-2|.|TRBV27
TGTGCCAGCAGTTTAACAGGGGGCGAAAGCTACACCTTC
CASSLTGGESYTF
>TRBD2|TRBJ2-2|.|TRBV4-1
TGCGCCAGCAGCCGTCCGCGGGGGGCAAGCACCGGGGAGCTGTTTTTT
CASSRPRGASTGELFF
>.|TRBJ1-3|.|TRBV6-1
TGTGCCAGCAGTGCTTCGGGGGGAAACACCATATATTTT
CASSASGGNTIYF
>TRBD1|TRBJ2-2|.|TRBV6-6
TGTGCCAGCAGTTTTACCGACAGGGGGCGCACCGGGGAGCTGTTTTTT
CASSFTDRGRTGELFF
>.|TRBJ1-6|.|TRBV7-2
TGTGCCAGCAGCAGTCCCCCGGGACAAAGGAATTCACCCCTCCACTTT
CASSSPPGQRNSPLHF
>.|TRBJ1-1|.|TRBV27
TGTGCCAGCAGTTTAGGATGGCGGCAAATGAACACTGAAGCTTTCTTT
CASSLGWRQMNTEAFF
>.|TRBJ2-2|.|TRBV4-1
TGCGCCAGCAGCCAAGAAGGAGTATCCGGGGAGCTGTTTTTT
CASSQEGVSGELFF
>.|TRBJ1-1|.|TRBV2
TGTGCCAGCAGTGGGGCACGCTTGAACACTGAAGCTTTCTTT
CASSGARLNTEAFF
>.|TRBJ2-2|few|TRBV6-6
TGTGCCAGCAACCAACAGGACACCGGGGAGCTGTTTTTT
CASNQQDTGELFF
>TRBD1|TRBJ1-2|.|TRBV6-1
TGTGCCAGCAGTGATTGGACAGGCCCTAACTATGGCTACACCTTC
CASSDWTGPNYGYTF
>TRBD2|TRBJ2-4|.|TRBV18
TGTGCCAGCTCACCACCCAGCGGGAGGAACATTCAGTACTTC
CASSPPSGRNIQYF
>.|TRBJ1-5|.|TRBV19
TGTGCCAGTACCAGGTATAGCAATCAGCCCCAGCATTTT
CASTRYSNQPQHF
>.|TRBJ2-2|.|TRBV6-5
TGTGCCAGCAGCAACAAGAACACCGGGGAGCTGTTTTTT
CASSNKNTGELFF
>TRBD2|TRBJ2-3|.|TRBV28
TGTGCCAGCAGTACCGGGACTACCACAGATACGCAGTATTTT
CASSTGTTTDTQYF
>.|TRBJ2-7|few|TRBV28
TGTGCCAGCAGTCCCGAACAGAACAGGGCCCACTCCTACGAGCAGTACTTC
CASSPEQNRAHSYEQYF
>.|TRBJ1-1|.|TRBV9
TGTGCCAGCAGCGTAGGATCACAGGGCACTGAAGCTTTCTTT
CASSVGSQGTEAFF
>.|TRBJ2-4|.|TRBV9
TGTGCCAGCAGCCTCGACGGGGGAGACCTAAACATTCAGTACTTC
CASSLDGGDLNIQYF
>.|TRBJ1-2|.|TRBV7-9
TGTGCCAGCAGCCGAGTCGACAGTTGGGGCTACACCTTC
CASSRVDSWGYTF
>TRBD1|TRBJ2-1|once|TRBV19
TGTGCCAGTACCCCTGACAGGGGGCGATGGTATGAGCAGTTCTTC
CASTPDRGRWYEQFF
>.|TRBJ2-3|.|TRBV5-6
TGTGCCGCTACGGGGGGCGGGACAGATACGCAGTATTTT
CAATGGGTDTQYF
>TRBD2|TRBJ2-7|.|TRBV7-8
TGTGCCAGCAGCTTAGTGGTGCTAGCGGGACCCTTCTACGAGCAGTACTTC
CASSLVVLAGPFYEQYF
>.|TRBJ2-3|.|TRBV7-3
TGTGCCAGCGGACGGAGGGAGGATACGCAGTATTTT
CASGRREDTQYF
>.|TRBJ2-7|.|TRBV13
TGTGCCAGCAGCCTGAGCTCCTACGAGCAGTACTTC
CASSLSSYEQYF
>.|TRBJ1-1|.|TRBV18
TGTGCCAGCTCACCAGGGGGCGAAGGGAACACTGAAGCTTTCTTT
CASSPGGEGNTEAFF
>TRBD1|TRBJ2-3|.|TRBV27
TGTGCCAGCAGTCCCATTGGGACAGCTTACACAGATACGCAGTATTTT
CASSPIGTAYTDTQYF
>.|TRBJ2-1|.|TRBV5-1
TGCGCCAGCAGCCCCTCTAGTGACAATGAGCAGTTCTTC
CASSPSSDNEQFF
>.|TRBJ1-2|few|TRBV15
TGTGCCACCAGCAGAGATCCCCAGACTATTGGCTACACCTTC
CATSRDPQTIGYTF
>TRBD1|TRBJ1-4|.|TRBV2
TGTGCCAGCAGTAGGGGACAGCTTAATGAAAAACTGTTTTTT
CASSRGQLNEKLFF
>TRBD2|TRBJ2-1|.|TRBV18
TGTGCCAGCTCACCAGGACTAGCGGGAGCCCGAGAGGGGTCCAATGAGCAGTTCTTC
CASSPGLAGAREGSNEQFF
>TRBD2|TRBJ2-7|.|TRBV4-1
TGCGCCAGCAGCCAAACTAGCGGGAGGGTCTACGAGCAGTACTTC
CASSQTSGRVYEQYF
>.|TRBJ2-2|once|TRBV25-1
TGTGCCAGCAGATGGCCCCCCCTTGTTGGCACCGGGGAGCTGTTTTTT
CASRWPPLVGTGELFF
>.|TRBJ2-7|.|TRBV6-5
TGTGCCAGCAGTTACCTATACGAGCAGTACTTC
CASSYLYEQYF
>.|TRBJ1-1|.|TRBV15
TGTGCCACCAGCAGAGTGGCAGGAGGAAAAGCTTTCTTT
CATSRVAGGKAFF
>TRBD2|TRBJ2-1|.|TRBV4-3
TGCGCCAGCAGCCCCAACAGAGGGACTAGCTCCTACAATGAGCAGTTCTTC
CASSPNRGTSSYNEQFF
>TRBD2|TRBJ2-3|.|TRBV6-4
TGTGCCAGCAGTGATCTAGCGGGGGGGCCCCCAGATACGCAGTATTTT
CASSDLAGGPPDTQYF